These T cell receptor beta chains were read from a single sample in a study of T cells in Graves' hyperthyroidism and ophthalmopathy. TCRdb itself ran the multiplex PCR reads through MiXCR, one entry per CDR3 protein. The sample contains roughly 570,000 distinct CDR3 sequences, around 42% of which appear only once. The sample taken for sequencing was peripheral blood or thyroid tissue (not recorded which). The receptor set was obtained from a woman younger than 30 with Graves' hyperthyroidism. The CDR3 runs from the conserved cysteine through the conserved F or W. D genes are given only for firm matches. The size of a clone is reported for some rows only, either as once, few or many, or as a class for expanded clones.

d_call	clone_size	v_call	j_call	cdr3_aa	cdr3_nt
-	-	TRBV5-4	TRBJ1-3	CASSLAEGPGNTIYF	TGTGCCAGCAGCTTGGCCGAGGGGCCTGGAAACACCATATATTTT
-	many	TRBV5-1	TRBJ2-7	CASSLAGRVGSSNF	TGCGCCAGCAGCTTGGCCGGCAGGGTGGGATCTTCGAACTTC
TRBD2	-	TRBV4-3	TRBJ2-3	CASSPLAGGDTQYF	TGCGCCAGCAGTCCATTAGCGGGTGGAGATACGCAGTATTTT
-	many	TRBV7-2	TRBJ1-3	CASSPVRGNTIYF	TGTGCCAGCAGCCCCGTCCGGGGAAACACCATATATTTT
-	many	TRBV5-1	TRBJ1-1	CASSLESRQNTEAFF	TGCGCCAGCAGCTTGGAGTCTAGACAGAACACTGAAGCTTTCTTT
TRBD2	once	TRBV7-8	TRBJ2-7	CASSPGTSGRGYEQYF	TGTGCCAGCAGCCCCGGGACTAGCGGGAGGGGGTACGAGCAGTACTTC
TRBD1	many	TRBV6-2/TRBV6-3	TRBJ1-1	CASSYPLRDSGAFF	TGTGCCAGCAGTTACCCCCTCCGGGACAGCGGAGCTTTCTTT
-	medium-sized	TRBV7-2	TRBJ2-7	CASRGFRDASYEQYF	TGTGCCAGCAGAGGGTTCCGGGACGCTAGCTACGAGCAGTACTTC
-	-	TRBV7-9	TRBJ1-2	CASSLGGQERGNTF	TGTGCCAGCAGCTTGGGGGGGCAGGAGCGTGGAAACACCTTC
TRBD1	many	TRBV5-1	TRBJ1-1	CASSLWRGQSEAFF	TGCGCCAGCAGCTTGTGGAGGGGGCAGAGTGAAGCTTTCTTT
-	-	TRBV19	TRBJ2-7	CASSIGWGSKGNQPQQYF	TGTGCCAGTAGTATAGGGTGGGGGAGTAAGGGCAATCAGCCCCAGCAGTACTTC
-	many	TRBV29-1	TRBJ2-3	CSVAARESTDTQYF	TGCAGCGTTGCTGCCAGGGAAAGCACAGATACGCAGTATTTT
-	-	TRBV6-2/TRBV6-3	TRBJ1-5	CASSPDGGSNQPQHF	TGTGCCAGCAGTCCGGACGGCGGAAGCAATCAGCCCCAGCATTTT
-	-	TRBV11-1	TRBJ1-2	CASRPHTEPTSHGYTF	TGTGCCAGCAGACCGCATACGGAGCCAACCTCGCATGGCTACACCTTC
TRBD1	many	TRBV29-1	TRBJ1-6	CSVQEDRGNSPLHF	TGCAGCGTTCAAGAGGACAGGGGAAATTCACCCCTCCACTTT
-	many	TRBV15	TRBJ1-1	CATSRDIREKGAMNTEAFF	TGTGCCACCAGCAGAGATATCCGGGAAAAGGGCGCTATGAACACTGAAGCTTTCTTT
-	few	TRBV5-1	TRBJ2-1	CASSLELVNEQFF	TGCGCCAGCAGCTTGGAGCTGGTCAATGAGCAGTTCTTC
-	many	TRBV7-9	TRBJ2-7	CASRPKASPSSYEQYF	TGTGCCAGCAGACCCAAGGCGAGCCCTAGCTCCTACGAGCAGTACTTC
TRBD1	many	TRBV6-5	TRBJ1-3	CASSYTRQGTIYF	TGTGCCAGCAGTTACACGCGACAGGGTACCATATATTTT
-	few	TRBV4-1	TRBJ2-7	CASSQEDPLGHSYEQYF	TGCGCCAGCAGCCAAGAGGATCCCCTAGGACACTCTTACGAGCAGTACTTC
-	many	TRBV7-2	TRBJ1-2	CASERGGDYGYTF	TGTGCCAGCGAAAGGGGGGGGGACTATGGCTACACCTTC
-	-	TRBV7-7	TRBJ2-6	CASSLGRQNTGANVLTF	TGTGCCAGCAGCTTGGGCAGGCAGAACACCGGGGCCAACGTCCTGACTTTC
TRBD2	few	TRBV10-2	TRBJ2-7	CASRPLSGGPSYEQYF	TGTGCCAGCAGACCCCTATCGGGAGGGCCCTCCTACGAGCAGTACTTC
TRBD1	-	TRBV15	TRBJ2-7	CATSTRQGDYEQYF	TGTGCCACCAGCACCCGACAGGGGGACTACGAGCAGTACTTC
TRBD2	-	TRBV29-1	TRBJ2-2	CSVDYIAGATGELFF	TGCAGCGTTGATTATATAGCGGGAGCCACCGGGGAGCTGTTTTTT
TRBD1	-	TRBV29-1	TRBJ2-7	CSVLGTGGNEQYF	TGCAGCGTACTCGGGACAGGGGGCAACGAGCAGTACTTC
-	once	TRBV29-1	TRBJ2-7	CSVEGRGADTQYF	TGCAGCGTTGAGGGCAGGGGGGCAGATACGCAGTACTTC
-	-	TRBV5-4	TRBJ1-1	CASSVGQLNTEASF	TGTGCCAGCAGCGTAGGACAGTTAAACACTGAAGCTTCCTTT
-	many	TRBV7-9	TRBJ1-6	CASSPSFNSPLHF	TGTGCCAGCAGCCCTTCTTTTAATTCACCCCTCCACTTT
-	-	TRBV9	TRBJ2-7	CASSVRTEGIQYF	TGTGCCAGCAGCGTACGTACCGAGGGTATCCAGTACTTC
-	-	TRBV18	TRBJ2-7	CASSPNRAGQHF	TGTGCCAGCTCACCAAACAGGGCGGGGCAGCACTTC
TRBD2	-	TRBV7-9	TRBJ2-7	CASSLTSGRGYEQYF	TGTGCCAGCAGCTTGACTAGCGGGAGGGGCTACGAGCAGTACTTC
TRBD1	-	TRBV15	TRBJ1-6	CATSSYTTGDNSPLHF	TGTGCCACCAGCAGTTACACGACAGGGGATAATTCACCCCTCCACTTT
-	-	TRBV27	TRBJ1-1	CASSFSDRLYTEAFF	TGTGCCAGCAGTTTCTCAGACAGACTATACACTGAAGCTTTCTTT
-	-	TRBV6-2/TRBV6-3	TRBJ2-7	CASSYLLTRTYEQYF	TGTGCCAGCAGTTACTTGTTGACAAGAACCTACGAGCAGTACTTC
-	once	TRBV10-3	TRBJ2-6	CASNTGFGANVLTF	TGTGCCAGCAACACTGGTTTTGGGGCCAACGTCCTGACTTTC
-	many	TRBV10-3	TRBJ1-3	CAISVGNSGNTIYF	TGTGCCATCAGCGTAGGAAACTCTGGAAACACCATATATTTT
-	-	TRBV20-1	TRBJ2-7	CSARQMDGDKQYF	TGCAGTGCTAGACAAATGGACGGGGACAAGCAGTACTTC
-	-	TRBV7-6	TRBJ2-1	CASSRRTGLLPDEQFF	TGTGCCAGCAGCCGTCGGACGGGACTGCTTCCCGATGAGCAGTTCTTC
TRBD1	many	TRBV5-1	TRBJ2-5	CASSLARLGGEETQYF	TGCGCCAGCAGCTTGGCCAGGTTAGGGGGCGAGGAGACCCAGTACTTC
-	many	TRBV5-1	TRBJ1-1	CASSLAVAPSLTTEAFF	TGCGCCAGCAGCTTGGCCGTAGCGCCGTCTCTCACCACTGAAGCTTTCTTT
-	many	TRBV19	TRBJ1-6	CASSIQRNYNSPLHF	TGTGCCAGTAGTATCCAACGGAATTATAATTCACCCCTCCACTTT
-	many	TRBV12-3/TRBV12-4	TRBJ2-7	CASSPRLVQREQYF	TGTGCCAGCAGTCCCCGTTTAGTTCAGCGCGAGCAGTACTTC
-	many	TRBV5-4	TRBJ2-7	CASSGSEAQNSYEQYF	TGTGCCAGCAGCGGATCGGAGGCCCAGAACTCCTACGAGCAGTACTTC
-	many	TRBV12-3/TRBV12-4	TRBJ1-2	CASSLRHGANYGYTF	TGTGCCAGCAGTTTGAGGCACGGGGCTAACTATGGCTACACCTTC
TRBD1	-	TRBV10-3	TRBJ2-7	CAISEPGQATYEQYF	TGTGCCATCAGTGAGCCGGGACAGGCCACCTACGAGCAGTACTTC
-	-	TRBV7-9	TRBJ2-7	CASSPEGGSYEQYF	TGTGCCAGCAGCCCAGAGGGGGGATCCTACGAGCAGTACTTC
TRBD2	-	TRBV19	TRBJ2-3	CASRTSGDVDTQYF	TGTGCCAGCAGGACTAGCGGGGATGTAGATACGCAGTATTTT
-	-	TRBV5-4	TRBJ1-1	CASSLGVVGDAEAFF	TGTGCCAGCAGCCTGGGGGTGGTGGGCGACGCTGAAGCTTTCTTT
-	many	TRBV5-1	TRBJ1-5	CASSLSTNQPQHF	TGCGCCAGCAGCTTGTCTACGAATCAGCCCCAGCATTTT
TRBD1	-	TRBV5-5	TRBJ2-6	CACNPGQVSFGANVLTF	TGTGCCTGCAATCCGGGACAGGTATCATTTGGGGCCAACGTCCTGACTTTC
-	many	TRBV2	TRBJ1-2	CASSEQGNYGYTF	TGTGCCAGCAGTGAACAGGGGAACTATGGCTACACCTTC
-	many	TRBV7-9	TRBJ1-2	CASSLQGSNYGYTF	TGTGCCAGCAGCTTACAGGGCAGTAACTATGGCTACACCTTC
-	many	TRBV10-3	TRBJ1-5	CAITPGGGQPQHF	TGTGCCATCACCCCCGGAGGGGGGCAGCCCCAGCATTTT
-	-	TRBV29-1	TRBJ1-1	CSRRGENTEAFF	TGCAGCAGGAGAGGGGAGAACACTGAAGCTTTCTTT
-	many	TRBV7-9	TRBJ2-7	CAGVTGSSYEQYF	TGTGCCGGCGTAACAGGGAGCTCCTACGAGCAGTACTTC
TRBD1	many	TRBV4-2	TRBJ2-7	CASSQRTGGYEQYF	TGTGCCAGCAGCCAGAGGACAGGGGGCTACGAGCAGTACTTC
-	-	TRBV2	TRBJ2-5	CASRRLTAQETQYF	TGTGCCAGCAGGCGTCTTACAGCTCAAGAGACCCAGTACTTC
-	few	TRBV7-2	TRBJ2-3	CASTPWTGEKSTDTQYF	TGTGCCAGCACCCCGTGGACGGGGGAGAAGAGTACAGATACGCAGTATTTT
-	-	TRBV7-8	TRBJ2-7	CAGSRGAGSGYGQYF	TGTGCCGGCAGTAGGGGGGCGGGATCAGGTTACGGGCAGTACTTC